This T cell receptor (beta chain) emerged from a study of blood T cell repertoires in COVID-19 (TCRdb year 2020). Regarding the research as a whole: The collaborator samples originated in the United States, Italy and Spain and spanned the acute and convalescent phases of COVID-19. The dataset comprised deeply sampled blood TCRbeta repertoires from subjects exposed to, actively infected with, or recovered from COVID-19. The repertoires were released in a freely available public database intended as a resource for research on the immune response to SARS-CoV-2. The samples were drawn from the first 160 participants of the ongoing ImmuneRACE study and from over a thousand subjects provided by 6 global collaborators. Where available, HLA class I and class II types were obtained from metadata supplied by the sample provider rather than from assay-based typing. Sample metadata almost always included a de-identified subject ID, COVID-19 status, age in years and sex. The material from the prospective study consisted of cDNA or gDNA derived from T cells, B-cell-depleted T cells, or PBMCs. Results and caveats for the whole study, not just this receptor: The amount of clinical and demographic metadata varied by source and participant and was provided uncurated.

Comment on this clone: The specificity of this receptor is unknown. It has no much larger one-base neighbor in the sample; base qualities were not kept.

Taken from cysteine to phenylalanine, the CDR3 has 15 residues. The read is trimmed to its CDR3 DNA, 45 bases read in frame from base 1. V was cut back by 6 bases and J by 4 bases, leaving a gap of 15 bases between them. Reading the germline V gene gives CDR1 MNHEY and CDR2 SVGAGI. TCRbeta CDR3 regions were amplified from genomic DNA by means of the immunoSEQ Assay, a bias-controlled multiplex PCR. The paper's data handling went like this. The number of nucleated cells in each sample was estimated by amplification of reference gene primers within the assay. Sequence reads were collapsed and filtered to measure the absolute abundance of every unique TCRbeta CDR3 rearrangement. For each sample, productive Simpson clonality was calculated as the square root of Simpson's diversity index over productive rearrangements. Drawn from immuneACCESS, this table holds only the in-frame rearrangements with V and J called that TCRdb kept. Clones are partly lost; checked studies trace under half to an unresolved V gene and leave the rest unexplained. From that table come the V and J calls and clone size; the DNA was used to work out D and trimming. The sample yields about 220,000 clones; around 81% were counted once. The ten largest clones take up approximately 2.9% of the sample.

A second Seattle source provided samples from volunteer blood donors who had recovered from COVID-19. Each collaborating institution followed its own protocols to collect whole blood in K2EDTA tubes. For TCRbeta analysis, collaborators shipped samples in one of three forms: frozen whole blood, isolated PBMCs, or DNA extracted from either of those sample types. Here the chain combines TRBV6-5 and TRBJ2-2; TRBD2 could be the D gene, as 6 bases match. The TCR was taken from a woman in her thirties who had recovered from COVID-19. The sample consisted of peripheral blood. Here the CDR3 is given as CASSTSTRSTGELFF. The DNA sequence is TGTGCCAGCAGCACTTCGACTAGGTCCACCGGGGAGCTGTTTTTT.